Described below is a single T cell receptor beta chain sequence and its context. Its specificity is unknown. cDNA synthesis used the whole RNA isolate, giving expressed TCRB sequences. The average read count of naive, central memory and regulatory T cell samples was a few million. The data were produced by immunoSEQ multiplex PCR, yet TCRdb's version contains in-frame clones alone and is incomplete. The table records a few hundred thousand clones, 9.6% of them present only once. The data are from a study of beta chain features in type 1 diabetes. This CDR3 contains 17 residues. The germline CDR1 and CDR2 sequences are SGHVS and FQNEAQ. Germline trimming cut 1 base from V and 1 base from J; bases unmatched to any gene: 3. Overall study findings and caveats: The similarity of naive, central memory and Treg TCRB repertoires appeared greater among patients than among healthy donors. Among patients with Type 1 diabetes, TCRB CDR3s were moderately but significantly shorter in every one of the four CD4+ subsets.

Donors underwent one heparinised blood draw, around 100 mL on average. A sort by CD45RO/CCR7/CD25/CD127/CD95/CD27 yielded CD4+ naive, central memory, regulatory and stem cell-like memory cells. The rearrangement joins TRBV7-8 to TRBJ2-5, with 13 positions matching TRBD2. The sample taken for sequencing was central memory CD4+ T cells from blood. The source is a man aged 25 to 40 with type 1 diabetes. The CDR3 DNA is TGTGCCAGCAGCTTAGGTGGGACTAGCGGGATCCAAGAGACCCAGTACTTC. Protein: CASSLGGTSGIQETQYF.